The 32 T cell receptor beta chains given below trace back to one sample, sequenced in a study of spatial heterogeneity in lung cancer (dated by TCRdb to between 2018 and 2021). The method behind the library was 5' RACE. The sequencer listed for this sample is NextSeq 500. TCRdb redid the processing of the public reads, applying fastp at Q25 and MiXCR, and retained in-frame beta chains. Under each unique CDR3 protein, matching rows form one entry showing the most common genes and DNA. The sample contains some 1,500 distinct CDR3 sequences, 20% of them found a single time. The ten largest clones represent roughly 22% of the sample. The sample's time point, from its label and the paper: sample taken at primary tumor resection. Their antigens are not known. Beyond this particular receptor, the publication reports: The number of expanded intratumoral alpha and beta TCRs correlated with the tumor nonsynonymous mutation count.

The starting material was lung tumor tissue, obtained at surgery. Every receptor here comes from a male donor with early-stage non-small cell lung cancer.

This clonotype is judged medium-sized (0.01 to 0.1%). This beta chain is a stray read from a library made for alpha chains; its abundance is not meaningful. The chain uses TRBV18 and TRBJ2-2, with a possible D match to TRBD1 (6 bases). The CDR3 has 15 residues. Per germline, CDR1 KGHSH and CDR2 LQKENI. V lost 2 bases and J lost 4, with 11 bases in between. The CDR3 DNA reads as TGTGCCAGCTCACCATGGGACAAATTCACCGGGGAGCTGTTTTTT. Translating it yields CASSPWDKFTGELFF.

This clonotype rates as medium-sized. Because the library targeted alpha chains, this beta chain is an off-target read whose size means little. The rearrangement uses TRBV27 and TRBJ1-6, with D unresolved. V gave up 3 bases and J gave up 10 bases, with 13 bases separating them. The CDR3 loop spans 14 amino acids. CDR1 is MNHEY, CDR2 SMNVEV, per germline (reference sequence). The CDR3 DNA reads TGTGCCAGCAGTTTCCTAGGGAGCTCCTCACCCCTCCACTTT. Translation gives CASSFLGSSSPLHF.

This clonotype is medium-sized. Little can be read into the size of this beta chain, an off-target read in a library designed for alpha chains. The V and J genes are TRBV5-6 and TRBJ2-5, with D uncertain. Germline CDR1 is SGHDT and CDR2 is YYEEEE. The CDR3 spans 11 residues. V was cut by 4 bases and J by 5 bases, with 6 bases left in between. CDR3 in amino acids: CASSTMETQYF. CDR3 coding DNA: TGTGCCAGCAGCACCATGGAGACCCAGTACTTC.

This clonotype is judged large. This beta chain is a stray read from a library made for alpha chains; its abundance is not meaningful. This chain joins TRBV20-1 and TRBJ2-5, with TRBD2 identical over 9 bases. The V and J ends lost 1 base and 5 bases, in that order; junction bases with no gene match: 8. Per germline, CDR1 DFQATT and CDR2 SNEGSKA (reference sequence). This CDR3 is 15 amino acids long. CDR3 sequence: CSARAYGTSPETQYF. For the CDR3, the DNA is TGCAGTGCTAGAGCGTACGGGACTAGCCCGGAGACCCAGTACTTC.

With regard to this clonotype: This beta chain lies outside the target of a library built for alpha chains; its clone size means little. The chain recombines TRBV10-3 with TRBJ1-6; 7 bases align to TRBD1. Looked up from germline, CDR1 is ENHRY and CDR2 is SYGVKD. The ends lost 2 bases at V and 10 bases at J; junction bases unmatched: 5. This CDR3 spans 14 amino acids. Here the CDR3 reads CAISEGQVDSPLHF. CDR3 DNA sequence: TGTGCCATCAGTGAGGGACAGGTTGACTCACCCCTCCACTTT.

This clonotype has only a few counts. Because the library targeted alpha chains, this beta chain is an off-target read whose size means little. The gene calls are TRBV27 and TRBJ1-4; TRBD1 is a possible D gene (6 bases). This CDR3 region has 16 residues. CDR1 MNHEY and CDR2 SMNVEV come from the germline V gene (reference sequence). V dropped 6 bases and J dropped 0 bases, with 14 bases sitting between them. In DNA, the CDR3 is TGTGCCAGCAGCAGGACAGCGTTTGCAACTAATGAAAAACTGTTTTTT. Amino acids: CASSRTAFATNEKLFF.

This clonotype rates as large. Within a library made for alpha chains, this beta chain is off target, and its count is uninformative. The rearrangement uses TRBV4-1 and TRBJ2-3; D is unclear. From germline, CDR1 is MGHRA and CDR2 YSYEKL. Trimming took off 0 bases at V and 4 bases at J, with 11 bases between the two ends. The CDR3 is made up of 15 amino acids. The DNA for the CDR3 is TGCGCCAGCAGCCAAGACCCGGATCCCGCAGATACGCAGTATTTT. Translation gives CASSQDPDPADTQYF.

A remark on this clonotype: The library was designed around alpha chains, so this beta chain is a stray read whose abundance carries little weight. CDR3 nucleotide sequence: TGCAGCGTTGAAGGGTCTGAGAGCTCCTACAATGAGCAGTTCTTC. Protein product: CSVEGSESSYNEQFF. The rearrangement links TRBV29-1 to TRBJ2-1; no firm D call. The CDR3 runs to 15 residues. Between the trimmed V and J ends, which lost 1 base and 0 bases, there was a span of 10 bases. Germline V gene sequence: CDR1 SQVTM, CDR2 ANQGSEA.

By share of the sample, this clonotype is medium-sized. Found in a library prepared for alpha chains, this beta chain is an off-target read, and its abundance has little meaning. V gene TRBV10-3 combines with J gene TRBJ2-3, with TRBD2 matching over 12 bases. Germline V lookup: CDR1 ENHRY, CDR2 SYGVKD. With V trimmed by 0 bases and J by 1 base, 8 bases remained unmatched. The CDR3 consists of 19 residues. DNA of the CDR3: TGTGCCATCAGTGAGTCGAGACTAGCGGGAGCCCTTGGCACAGATACGCAGTATTTT. As protein: CAISESRLAGALGTDTQYF.

With regard to this clonotype: This beta chain is a stray read from a library made for alpha chains; its abundance is not meaningful. V is TRBV24-1 and J is TRBJ1-1, with 8 bases fitting TRBD1. CDR1 and CDR2 from the germline V gene are KGHDR and SFDVKD. V trimming: 7 bases; J trimming: 4 bases; junction bases outside the gene matches: 4. CDR3 length: 13 residues. DNA of the CDR3: TGTGCCACCAGACCGACAGGGGCCACTGAAGCTTTCTTT. Amino acid sequence: CATRPTGATEAFF.

This clonotype is large (0.1 to 1%) by share. This beta chain slipped into a library made for alpha chains as a stray read, so its size is not meaningful. This chain links TRBV12-3 or TRBV12-4 with TRBJ2-2, with D hard to call. V lost 4 bases and J lost 5, with 14 bases in between. The CDR3 runs 15 residues. The CDR3 is CASSYPVTGTGELFF. CDR3 bases: TGTGCCAGCAGTTACCCCGTGACTGGTACCGGGGAGCTGTTTTTT.

This clonotype was seen a single time. Within a library made for alpha chains, this beta chain is off target, and its count is uninformative. V and J are TRBV7-3 and TRBJ2-2, with 13 bases aligning to TRBD2. The CDR3 is made up of 16 amino acids. V shed 4 bases and J 4 bases; nucleotides not matched to a gene: 3. The germline gives CDR1 SGHTA, CDR2 FQGTGA. The CDR3 region has the DNA TGTGCCAGCAGCTCGGGGACTAGCGGGACCACCGGGGAGCTGTTTTTT. This sequence encodes CASSSGTSGTTGELFF.

In its sample, this clonotype ranks as medium-sized. This beta chain is an unintended read in a library built for alpha chains; its size means little. The rearrangement uses TRBV7-9 and TRBJ1-4; 8 bases line up with TRBD1. From germline, CDR1 is SEHNR and CDR2 FQNEAQ (reference sequence). Germline trimming cut 4 bases from V and 7 bases from J; bases unmatched to any gene: 8. The CDR3 runs to 15 residues. The CDR3 is CASSSGQGEGEKLFF. The CDR3 DNA sequence: TGTGCCAGCAGCTCCGGACAGGGAGAGGGTGAAAAACTGTTTTTT. The full variable domain, with the rest looked up from reference TRBV7-9 and TRBJ1-4, is DTGVSQNPRHKITKRGQNVTFRCDPISEHNRLYWYRQTLGQGPEFLTYFQNEAQLEKSRLLSDRFSAERPKGSFSTLEIQRTEQGDSAMYLCASSSGQGEGEKLFFGSGTQLSVL.

Of note for this clonotype: A library made for alpha chains picked up this beta chain off target, so its size means little. J is TRBJ2-2 and V is TRBV2; no firm D call. The CDR3 spans 14 residues. Germline CDR1 SNHLY, CDR2 FYNNEI. V dropped 7 bases and J dropped 2 bases, with 11 bases sitting between them. Written as DNA, the CDR3 is TGTGCCAGCATGGAGCAGGCCAACACCGGGGAGCTGTTTTTT. Translating gives CASMEQANTGELFF.

This clonotype is categorized as medium-sized. With the library built for alpha chains, this beta chain is off target and its frequency is not meaningful. The chain uses TRBV7-9 and TRBJ2-7; unclear D gene. V dropped 2 bases and J dropped 8 bases, with 16 bases sitting between them. The CDR3 consists of 14 residues. Per germline, CDR1 SEHNR and CDR2 FQNEAQ (reference sequence). This CDR3 is CASSLSTTGDKQYF. CDR3 bases: TGTGCCAGCAGCTTATCAACCACTGGCGATAAGCAGTACTTC. Full variable domain (missing parts from reference TRBV7-9 and TRBJ2-7): DTGVSQNPRHKITKRGQNVTFRCDPISEHNRLYWYRQTLGQGPEFLTYFQNEAQLEKSRLLSDRFSAERPKGSFSTLEIQRTEQGDSAMYLCASSLSTTGDKQYFGPGTRLTVT.

On this clonotype itself: Because this beta chain is a stray read in a library intended to capture alpha chains, its abundance should not be given much weight. The gene calls are TRBV7-2 and TRBJ2-7; TRBD2 aligns across 7 bases. This CDR3 spans 13 amino acids. V lost 4 bases, J lost 4 bases, and 4 bases stayed unmatched. The V gene's germline CDR1 is SGHTA and CDR2 FQGNSA. CDR3 in DNA: TGTGCCAGCAGCTCCACTAGCGCATACGAGCAGTACTTC. Its translation is CASSSTSAYEQYF.

To note about this clonotype: This beta chain lies outside the target of a library built for alpha chains; its clone size means little. V usage is TRBV4-2 and J usage is TRBJ1-6, with D hard to call. The germline V and J ends were trimmed by 1 base and 6 bases, with 16 bases remaining between them. The CDR3 has 17 amino acids. Germline-derived CDR1 and CDR2 are LGHNA and YNFKEQ. As DNA, the CDR3 is TGTGCCAGCAGCCAAGTATCTCCAGGACCGTCTAATTCACCCCTCCACTTT. Translated: CASSQVSPGPSNSPLHF.

For this clonotype: This beta chain turned up in a library designed for alpha chains; as an off-target read, its abundance says little. The V and J genes are TRBV5-1 and TRBJ1-1; D not certain. The V gene lost 0 bases and the J gene lost 1 base, with 7 bases spanning the gap. The CDR3 is 14 residues long. CDR1 is SGHRS and CDR2 is YFSETQ in the germline V gene. The CDR3 DNA sequence: TGCGCCAGCAGCTTGGGGCAGGAGAACACTGAAGCTTTCTTT. Protein sequence: CASSLGQENTEAFF.

Note on this clonotype: The size of this beta chain means little, since it is a stray read in a library made for alpha chains. The chain is built from TRBV4-3 and TRBJ1-5; D gene uncertain. CDR1 and CDR2 (germline): LGHNA, YSLEER. The CDR3 is made up of 17 amino acids. V lost 0 bases to trimming and J lost 0 bases, with 12 bases between them. The chain's CDR3 is CASSQDRPGASNQPQHF. Written as DNA, the CDR3 is TGCGCCAGCAGCCAAGATCGGCCAGGCGCTAGCAATCAGCCCCAGCATTTT.

By frequency in the sample, this clonotype is medium-sized. The size of this beta chain means little, since it is a stray read in a library made for alpha chains. The chain recombines TRBV5-1 with TRBJ2-5; 12 bases line up with TRBD2. With 3 bases clipped from V and 2 bases from J, the junction kept 5 bases outside the gene matches. The CDR3 has 16 residues. From germline, CDR1 is SGHRS and CDR2 YFSETQ. For the CDR3, the DNA is TGCGCCAGCAGCTCGTCACTAGCGGGGGGACAAGAGACCCAGTACTTC. Its protein is CASSSSLAGGQETQYF. The variable domain in full, completed from reference TRBV5-1 and TRBJ2-5, reads KAGVTQTPRYLIKTRGQQVTLSCSPISGHRSVSWYQQTPGQGLQFLFEYFSETQRNKGNFPGRFSGRQFSNSRSEMNVSTLELGDSALYLCASSSSLAGGQETQYFGPGTRLLVL.

For this clonotype: This beta chain is off target for a library built for alpha chains, so its abundance means little. The chain uses TRBV5-1 and TRBJ2-5; D is undetermined. The V gene lost 4 bases and the J gene lost 1 base, with 11 bases spanning the gap. This CDR3 has 14 amino acids. The germline CDR1 and CDR2 sequences are SGHRS and YFSETQ. The CDR3 protein is CASSRKGFQETQYF. The CDR3 region has the DNA TGCGCCAGCAGCCGAAAAGGATTCCAAGAGACCCAGTACTTC.

This clonotype is categorized as medium-sized (0.01 to 0.1%). Because this beta chain is a stray read in a library intended to capture alpha chains, its abundance should not be given much weight. V and J are TRBV20-1 and TRBJ1-5; possible D gene TRBD1, 5 bases. Germline lookup yields CDR1 DFQATT and CDR2 SNEGSKA (reference sequence). CDR3 length: 15 amino acids. V was clipped by 5 bases and J by 7 bases, with 21 bases between them. This chain's CDR3 is CSASFPQGGGQPQHF. The CDR3 coding sequence is TGCAGTGCTTCCTTTCCTCAGGGAGGAGGACAGCCCCAGCATTTT.

In its sample, this clonotype ranks as large. Since the library was made to target alpha chains, this beta chain is a stray read and its abundance is not meaningful. The J gene is TRBJ2-7, the V gene TRBV4-1; 8 bases are a match to TRBD1. The CDR3 has 13 residues. Germline V CDR1 and CDR2: MGHRA, YSYEKL. V dropped 4 bases and J dropped 5; count of bases not matched to a gene: 4. DNA of the CDR3: TGCGCCAGCAGCCGGACAGGGAGCGACGAGCAGTACTTC. It specifies CASSRTGSDEQYF.

This clonotype qualifies as medium-sized. Little can be read into the size of this beta chain, an off-target read in a library designed for alpha chains. CDR3 DNA sequence: TGCGCCAGCAGCTTGGCGGCGATCTCTGGAAACACCATATATTTT. The encoded protein is CASSLAAISGNTIYF. The chain carries TRBV5-1 and TRBJ1-3; D is unclear. The CDR3 loop spans 15 amino acids. Germline V gene lookup returns CDR1 SGHRS and CDR2 YFSETQ. V was cut by 0 bases and J by 0 bases, with 7 bases left in between. Drawing the rest from reference TRBV5-1 and TRBJ1-3, the complete variable domain is KAGVTQTPRYLIKTRGQQVTLSCSPISGHRSVSWYQQTPGQGLQFLFEYFSETQRNKGNFPGRFSGRQFSNSRSEMNVSTLELGDSALYLCASSLAAISGNTIYFGEGSWLTVV.

This clonotype is judged medium-sized. A library made for alpha chains picked up this beta chain off target, so its size means little. This chain connects TRBV4-2 to TRBJ1-5; 9 positions agree with TRBD1. The CDR3 runs to 13 residues. Looked up from germline, CDR1 is LGHNA and CDR2 is YNFKEQ. V lost 3 bases to trimming and J lost 6 bases; unmatched junction nucleotides: 0. The CDR3 sequence is CASSQDRGQPQHF. The DNA of the CDR3 is TGTGCCAGCAGCCAGGACAGGGGTCAGCCCCAGCATTTT.

This clonotype is medium-sized by share. Being off target in a library aimed at alpha chains, this beta chain has a size of little meaning. The rearrangement uses TRBV5-1 and TRBJ2-5, with 15 nucleotides matching TRBD2. The ends lost 3 bases at V and 5 bases at J; junction bases unmatched: 5. The CDR3 is made up of 16 amino acids. The V gene's germline CDR1 is SGHRS and CDR2 YFSETQ. CDR3 bases: TGCGCCAGCAGCTCGGGACTAGCGGGAGGTGGGGAGACCCAGTACTTC. Protein product: CASSSGLAGGGETQYF.

Notes on this clonotype: A library prepared for alpha chains yielded this beta chain as an off-target read; its size is of little meaning. The CDR3 DNA is TGTGCCAGCAGCCCTCGACGGAGCTCCTACGAGCAGTACTTC. Its translation is CASSPRRSSYEQYF. V gene TRBV3-1 combines with J gene TRBJ2-7; D gene unclear. Trimming left V 4 bases short and J 0 bases short, with 10 bases between. The CDR3 consists of 14 residues. Per the germline V gene, CDR1 is LGHDT and CDR2 is YNNKEL (reference sequence).

Sample share makes this clonotype large. Found in a library prepared for alpha chains, this beta chain is an off-target read, and its abundance has little meaning. This chain joins TRBV2 and TRBJ1-1; 8 bases map to TRBD1. The CDR3 sequence is 14 residues long. CDR1 SNHLY and CDR2 FYNNEI come from the germline V gene. V shed 9 bases, J shed 2 bases, and the junction held 8 bases outside the gene matches. The CDR3 reads CARRVGQGNTEAFF. The CDR3, as DNA: TGTGCCAGGAGGGTAGGACAGGGAAACACTGAAGCTTTCTTT.

By frequency in the sample, this clonotype is medium-sized. The junction and the germline gene differ at one end; a read error may be behind it. Little can be read into the size of this beta chain, an off-target read in a library designed for alpha chains. The gene calls are TRBV7-7 and TRBJ2-2; weak D call: TRBD1 (7 bases). CDR1 is SSHAT, CDR2 FNYEAQ, per germline (reference sequence). The CDR3 is made up of 14 amino acids. This CDR3 is CASSLTGEAGELFF. The CDR3 nucleotides read TGTGCTAGCAGCTTAACAGGGGAGGCCGGGGAGCTGTTTTTT.

This clonotype is labeled as medium-sized. This beta chain lies outside the target of a library built for alpha chains; its clone size means little. This chain joins TRBV18 and TRBJ1-2; D remains unclear. The V gene's germline CDR1 is KGHSH and CDR2 LQKENI. Trimming cost V 2 bases and J 2 bases, with 9 bases left between them. The CDR3 has 14 residues. The CDR3 DNA follows: TGTGCCAGCTCACCATCGGACGCAAACTATGGCTACACCTTC. Its protein is CASSPSDANYGYTF.

Within the sample, this clonotype is medium-sized. This beta chain is an off-target read within a library intended for alpha chains, so its frequency means little. The rearrangement links TRBV20-1 to TRBJ2-3; D is possibly TRBD1 (6 bases). Trimming removed 7 bases from V and 5 bases from J, with 10 bases in between. The CDR3 is 11 amino acids. Germline-derived CDR1 and CDR2 are DFQATT and SNEGSKA (reference sequence). The CDR3 nucleotides read TGCAGTGGGGGGCCGGGAGATACGCAGTATTTT. Its protein product is CSGGPGDTQYF.

This clonotype is large (0.1 to 1%) by share. For a library built for alpha chains, this beta chain is a stray read; little rests on its size. This chain joins TRBV5-1 and TRBJ2-1, with TRBD1 identical over 10 bases. With 3 bases clipped from V and 9 bases from J, the junction kept 3 bases outside the gene matches. This CDR3 has 13 amino acids. Germline V gene lookup returns CDR1 SGHRS and CDR2 YFSETQ. The CDR3 loop reads CASSSGTGAEQFF. The CDR3 DNA sequence: TGCGCCAGCAGCTCCGGGACAGGGGCTGAGCAGTTCTTC.